The clone carrying this T cell receptor (beta chain) was observed at least ten times. J gave up 0 bases and V 5 bases, and 7 bases lay outside the gene matches. The CDR3 spans 17 residues. CDR1 is SEHNR and CDR2 is FQNEAQ in the germline V gene (reference sequence). This sample was taken from a study of T-cell reconstitution after alpha-beta-depleted transplantation in children. Preparation of the TCRbeta library used unique molecular identifiers. Each CDR3 protein is one row after TCRdb ran MiXCR on the PCR reads. The sample holds 70,000 to 95,000 distinct CDR3 sequences, 10% to 15% seen once. The source is a human donor who donated a stem cell graft to a child with inherited bone marrow failure. The starting material was PBMCs from the stem cell graft donor, obtained from the stem cell graft. J is TRBJ2-6 and V is TRBV7-9, with 7 bases matching TRBD1. The CDR3 region has the DNA TGTGCCAGCAGCCCCGGGACAGCCGGCTCTGGGGCCAACGTCCTGACTTTC. It is translated as CASSPGTAGSGANVLTF.